This entry describes one T cell receptor beta chain. Its matching antigen is unknown. Survey-level resolution applied to immunoSEQ assay v3.0. Measured with immunoSEQ multiplex PCR; TCRdb has only the in-frame clones, and not every one. The table lists about 48,000 clones, around four fifths of them singletons, with under 3% in the top ten. CDR1 MNHEY and CDR2 SMNVEV come from the germline V gene (reference sequence). CDR3 size: 13 residues. V dropped 5 bases and J dropped 3; count of bases not matched to a gene: 3. This record comes from a study of long-term antiretroviral therapy in people with HIV. Study outcomes and limitations: Even long-term ART left TRB diversity below transplant donor controls, despite gains.

The receptor comes from a woman in her late teens or twenties with HIV. Source: unsorted PBMCs, taken 0.8 years after starting antiretroviral therapy. The V gene is TRBV27, the J gene TRBJ2-7, with 8 bases lining up with TRBD1. The CDR3, as DNA: TGTGCCAGCAGTCAAGGACAGGGCTACGAGCAGTACTTC. Protein: CASSQGQGYEQYF.